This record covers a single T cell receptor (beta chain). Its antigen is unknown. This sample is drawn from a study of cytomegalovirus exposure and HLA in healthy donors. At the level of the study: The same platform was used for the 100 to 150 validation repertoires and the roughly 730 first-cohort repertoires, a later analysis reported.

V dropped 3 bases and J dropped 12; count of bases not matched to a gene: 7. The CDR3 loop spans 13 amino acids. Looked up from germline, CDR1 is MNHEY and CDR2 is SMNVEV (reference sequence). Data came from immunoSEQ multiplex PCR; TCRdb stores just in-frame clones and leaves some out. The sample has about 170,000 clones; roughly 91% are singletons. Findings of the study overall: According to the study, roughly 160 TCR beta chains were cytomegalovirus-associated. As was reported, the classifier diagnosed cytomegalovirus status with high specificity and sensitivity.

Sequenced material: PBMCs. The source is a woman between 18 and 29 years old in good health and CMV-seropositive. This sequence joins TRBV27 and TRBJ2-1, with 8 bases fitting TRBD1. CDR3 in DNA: TGTGCCAGCAGTTTCGGACAGGGCAGAGGGCAGTTCTTC. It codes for CASSFGQGRGQFF.